This TCR beta chain derives from a study of vaccination and CD4 T cells after COVID-19. This clonotype was counted a few times. The target antigen is unknown. The CDR3 spans 14 residues. Trimming stripped 6 bases from V and 3 bases from J, with 12 bases between. CDR1 is SNHLY, CDR2 FYNNEI, per germline. Treatment in this sample: approximately nine-day PBMC culture with coronavirus spike peptide pools or control peptides (ViraFEST assay). ViraFEST relied on peptide pools to expand antigen-specific T cells; the TCRs were sequenced afterward. Sequencing of DNA taken from cultured CD4+ T cells relied on the Oncomine TCR Beta short-read assay. TCRdb redid the calling of the PCR reads with MiXCR, one entry per CDR3 protein. The sample yields 13,000 or so distinct CDR3 sequences, about 43% seen once.

V is TRBV2 and J is TRBJ1-5; D is perhaps TRBD1 (5 bases). This clonotype was obtained from a human donor who had recovered from COVID-19. Source material: CD4+ T cells from blood, cultured in vitro. CDR3 in DNA: TGTGCCAGCAGAGGAGACAGCACCAATCAGCCCCAGCATTTT. Translation: CASRGDSTNQPQHF.